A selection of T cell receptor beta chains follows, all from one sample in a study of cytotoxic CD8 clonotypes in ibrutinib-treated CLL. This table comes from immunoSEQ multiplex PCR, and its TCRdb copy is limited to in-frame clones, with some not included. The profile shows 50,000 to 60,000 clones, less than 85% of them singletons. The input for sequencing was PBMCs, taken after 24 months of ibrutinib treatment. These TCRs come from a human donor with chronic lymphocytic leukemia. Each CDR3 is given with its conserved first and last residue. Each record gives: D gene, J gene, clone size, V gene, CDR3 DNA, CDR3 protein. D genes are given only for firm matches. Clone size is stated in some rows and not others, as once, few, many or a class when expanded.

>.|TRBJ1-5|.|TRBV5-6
TGTGCCAGCAGCTTGGCGGACAGCGCCGGCCAGCATTTT
CASSLADSAGQHF
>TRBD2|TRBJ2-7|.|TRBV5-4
TGTGCCAGCAGCTCACCGACTAGCGGGAGCCCTCGGGAGCAGTACTTC
CASSSPTSGSPREQYF
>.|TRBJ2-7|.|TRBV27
TGTGCCAGCAGTTCGGGCTTCAGAGGGTCCTACGAGCAGTACTTC
CASSSGFRGSYEQYF
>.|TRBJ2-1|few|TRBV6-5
TGTGCCAGCAGACCCGGAGGAAGCGGAAACAATGAGCAGTTCTTC
CASRPGGSGNNEQFF
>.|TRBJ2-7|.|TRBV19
TGTGCCAGTAGTACCATCCCCGGGTTCGAGCAGTACTTC
CASSTIPGFEQYF
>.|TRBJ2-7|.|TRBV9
TGTGCCAGCAGCGCGGACAGTTTGACCTACGAGCAGTACTTC
CASSADSLTYEQYF
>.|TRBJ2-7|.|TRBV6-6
TGTGCCAGCAGCCGGGCGGCGGACTACGAGCAGTACTTC
CASSRAADYEQYF
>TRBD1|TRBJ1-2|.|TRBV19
TGTGCCAGTAGTCTCCGGACAGGGGGCGATGGCTACACCTTC
CASSLRTGGDGYTF
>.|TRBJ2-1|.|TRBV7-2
TGTGCCAGCACCCGAGAGGCGGGAGAGCAGTTCTTC
CASTREAGEQFF
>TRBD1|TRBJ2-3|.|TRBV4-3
TGCGCCAGCAGCCAAGGCCCGGGACAGGGCACAGATACGCAGTATTTT
CASSQGPGQGTDTQYF
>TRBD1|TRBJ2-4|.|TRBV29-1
TGCAGCGCTCGAGACAGGGACCCAGCCAAAAACATTCAGTACTTC
CSARDRDPAKNIQYF
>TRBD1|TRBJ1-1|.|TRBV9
TGTGCCAGCAGCGTAGGTCTAGGACAGGGAGACACTGAAGCTTTCTTT
CASSVGLGQGDTEAFF
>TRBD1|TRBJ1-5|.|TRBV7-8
TGTGCCAGCAGCTCTACCCCAGGGGGCGTCGATCAGCCCCAGCATTTT
CASSSTPGGVDQPQHF
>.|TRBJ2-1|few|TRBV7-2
TGTGCCAGCAGCTTAGCAGCAGGGTTTGGCTACAATGAGCAGTTCTTC
CASSLAAGFGYNEQFF
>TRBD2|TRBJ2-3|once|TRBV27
TGTGCCAGCAGTGACAGCGGGAGTTTCACAGATACGCAGTATTTT
CASSDSGSFTDTQYF
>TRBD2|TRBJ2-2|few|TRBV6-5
TGTGCCAGCTGGAGCGGGAGCCGGATACCCGGGGAGCTGTTTTTT
CASWSGSRIPGELFF
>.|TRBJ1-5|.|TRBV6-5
TGTGCCAGCAGCACCGACCGGCCCCAGCATTTT
CASSTDRPQHF
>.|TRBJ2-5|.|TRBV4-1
TGCGCCAGCAGCCAAGATTGGGAGACCCAGTACTTC
CASSQDWETQYF
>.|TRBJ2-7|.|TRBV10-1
TGCGCCAGCAGTGCAGCCGGGGCCGCGGTTAGCGAGCAGTACTTC
CASSAAGAAVSEQYF
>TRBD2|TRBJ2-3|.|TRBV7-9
TGTGCCAGCAGCTCGGACCTAGCGGGAGGGCTTTATACGCAGTATTTT
CASSSDLAGGLYTQYF
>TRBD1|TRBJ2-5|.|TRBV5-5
TGTGCCAGCAGCTTGTCAGGGGGAGAGACCCAGTACTTC
CASSLSGGETQYF
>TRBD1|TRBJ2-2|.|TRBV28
TGTGCCAGCAGTTTATCTGATGGAACAGGGGGTTCCGGGGAGCTGTTTTTT
CASSLSDGTGGSGELFF
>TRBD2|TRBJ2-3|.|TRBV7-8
TGTGCCAGCAGCCCCCGCGGGAGCGGATACACAGATACGCAGTATTTT
CASSPRGSGYTDTQYF
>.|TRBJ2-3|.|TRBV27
TGTGCCAGCAGTCCCGGGGCAGAGCTCACAGATACGCAGTATTTT
CASSPGAELTDTQYF
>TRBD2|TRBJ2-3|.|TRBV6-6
TGTGCTTGGCGGGAGAGTGGAACAGATACGCAGTATTTT
CAWRESGTDTQYF
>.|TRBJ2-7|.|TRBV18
TGTGCCAGCTCACCACCGAAGGGAGGGGGAGTTAAGAGCTCCTACGAGCAGTACTTC
CASSPPKGGGVKSSYEQYF
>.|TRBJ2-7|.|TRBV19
TGTGCCAGTAGTGCTTCCTACTACGAGCAGTACTTC
CASSASYYEQYF
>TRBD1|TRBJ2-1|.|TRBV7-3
TGTGCCAGCAGCCATTGGACGACAGGGGGGAATGAGCAGTTCTTC
CASSHWTTGGNEQFF
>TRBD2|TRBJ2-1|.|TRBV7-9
TGTGCCAGCAGCTTCAGCGGGAGCTCCTACAATGAGCAGTTCTTC
CASSFSGSSYNEQFF
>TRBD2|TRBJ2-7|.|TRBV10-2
TGCGCCAGCAGTACTAGCGGGAATATCTACGAGCAGTACTTC
CASSTSGNIYEQYF
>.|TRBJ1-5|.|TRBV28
TGTGCCAGCAGTTTCTCTCTAGGGCGAGGGAGGGGTCAGCCCCAGCATTTT
CASSFSLGRGRGQPQHF
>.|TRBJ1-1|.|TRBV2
TGTGCCAGCAGGACGGTGAACACTGAAGCTTTCTTT
CASRTVNTEAFF
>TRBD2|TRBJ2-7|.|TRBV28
TGTGCCACCATGAGTTTAATGGCGGCTAGCGGGAGGGCCCTTTCCTACGAGCAGTACTTC
CATMSLMAASGRALSYEQYF
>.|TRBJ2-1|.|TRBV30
TGTGCCTGGAGTCGGTCACTAGGGAGCTCCTACAATGAGCAGTTCTTC
CAWSRSLGSSYNEQFF
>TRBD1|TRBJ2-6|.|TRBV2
TGTGCCAGCAGGCCCCCAGGGGGCGCGGCTGGGGCCAACGTCCTGACTTTC
CASRPPGGAAGANVLTF
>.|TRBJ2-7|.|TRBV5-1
TGCGCCAGCAGCTTGGTAGGGATGGGAGCGGGCATGACCTACGAGCAGTACTTC
CASSLVGMGAGMTYEQYF
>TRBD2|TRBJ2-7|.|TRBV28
TGTGCCAGCAGTTCCTCTCCCTTACTAGCGGGAGATGGCGAGCAGTACTTC
CASSSSPLLAGDGEQYF
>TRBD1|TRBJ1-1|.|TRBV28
TGTGCCAGCAGTTTATATGCGGACAGGGGCACTGAAGCTTTCTTT
CASSLYADRGTEAFF
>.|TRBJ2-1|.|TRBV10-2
TGCGCCAGCAGTGCCCCGGGACTCAGTAGCTCCTACAATGAGCAGTTCTTC
CASSAPGLSSSYNEQFF
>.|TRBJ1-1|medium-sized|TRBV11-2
TGTGCCAGCAGCCCCGCCTGGGAAGGAAATGAAGCTTTCTTT
CASSPAWEGNEAFF
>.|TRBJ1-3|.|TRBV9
TGTGCCAGCATGGGAGACGGAAACACCATATATTTT
CASMGDGNTIYF
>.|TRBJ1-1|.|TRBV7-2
TGTGCCAGCAGCGCAAGAAGCGGCATGAACACTGAAGCTTTCTTT
CASSARSGMNTEAFF
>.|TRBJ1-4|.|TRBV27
TGTGCCAGCAGTCCGAAGGGGGGGAGTGGGGAAAAACTGTTTTTT
CASSPKGGSGEKLFF
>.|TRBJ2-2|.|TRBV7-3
TGTGCCAGCAGCGCCTCTAGCCGCGGCTTGGCCGCCGGGGAGCTGTTTTTT
CASSASSRGLAAGELFF
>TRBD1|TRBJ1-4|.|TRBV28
TGTGCCAGCAGTAGGGGGACAGACGAAAAACTGTTTTTT
CASSRGTDEKLFF
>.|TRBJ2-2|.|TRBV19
TGTGCCAGTAGTCCCCCCTACAGGGTCACCGGGGAGCTGTTTTTT
CASSPPYRVTGELFF
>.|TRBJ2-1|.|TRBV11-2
TGTGCCAGCAGCTTAGTCCGACTAGGTGATGAGCAGTTCTTC
CASSLVRLGDEQFF
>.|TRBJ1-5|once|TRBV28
TGTGCCAGCAGTTTAGATCCCAATCAGCCCCAGCATTTT
CASSLDPNQPQHF
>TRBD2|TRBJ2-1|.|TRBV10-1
TGCGCCAGCAGTGAGTCGGTAGCGGGACGGAATGAGCAGTTCTTC
CASSESVAGRNEQFF
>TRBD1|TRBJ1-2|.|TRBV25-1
TGTGCCAGCAGTGAGACAGGGAAGGAGGGCTACACCTTC
CASSETGKEGYTF
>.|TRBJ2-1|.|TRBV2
TGTGCCAGCAGGGGGGACTTATCCTACAATGAGCAGTTCTTC
CASRGDLSYNEQFF
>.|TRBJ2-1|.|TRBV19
TGTGCCAGTAGTAACCGGGACCCGGGGTACAATGAGCAGTTCTTC
CASSNRDPGYNEQFF
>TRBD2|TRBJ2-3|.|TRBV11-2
TGTGCCAGCAGCTTGGAACTAGCGGGAGGGCCGGATACGCAGTATTTT
CASSLELAGGPDTQYF